Sequencing of this T cell receptor (beta chain) was carried out in a study of T cell responses to AZD1222 COVID-19 vaccine. Findings and limits, study-wide: Donors were largely white British and mainly female; clonal diversity was possibly underestimated.

The CDR3 is 16 amino acids. V trimming: 3 bases; J trimming: 3 bases; junction bases outside the gene matches: 7. Per germline, CDR1 LGHNA and CDR2 YNFKEQ. A word on this clone: Its antigen is as yet unknown.

The method was immunoSEQ multiplex PCR; TCRdb's version includes in-frame clones alone and lacks a portion of them. The sample carries tens of thousands of clones, about 88% recorded once. The TCR originated in an adult in good health. The chain recombines TRBV4-2 with TRBJ2-7, with 11 bases lining up with TRBD1. The sequencing here drew on peripheral blood, taken on day 0 of AZD1222 vaccination. CDR3 sequence (DNA): TGTGCCAGCAGCCAGGATGCCGGGACAGGGGGCTACGAGCAGTACTTC. Its translation is CASSQDAGTGGYEQYF.